Shown below are 13 T cell receptor beta chains from a single sample sequenced in a study of cytomegalovirus exposure and HLA in healthy donors. PCR involved 60 Vbeta and 13 Jbeta primers. Sequencing was performed with immunoSEQ multiplex PCR; in TCRdb, only in-frame clones are kept and a portion is missing. The sample records approximately 170,000 clones, 80% being singletons. Source material: PBMCs. All receptors come from a woman in her forties or fifties in good health and CMV-seropositive.

The chain joins TRBV10-3 to TRBJ1-2; D gene uncertain. Germline V CDR1 and CDR2: ENHRY, SYGVKD. CDR3 length equals 13 residues. V shed 4 bases and J shed 8 bases, with 14 bases lying between them. The CDR3 reads CAISAGSTRGYTF. CDR3 in DNA: TGTGCCATCAGTGCCGGGTCAACGCGAGGCTACACCTTC.

The chain employs TRBV2 and TRBJ1-2; D ambiguous. Germline CDR1 is SNHLY and CDR2 is FYNNEI. The V and J ends lost 6 bases and 8 bases respectively, with 16 bases between them. The CDR3 sequence is 13 residues long. CDR3 protein: CASSLAEPGGYTF. The CDR3 bases are TGTGCCAGCAGCCTCGCGGAACCCGGGGGCTACACCTTC.

The chain combines TRBV18 with TRBJ2-5, with a tentative D call TRBD1 (6 bases). The CDR3 is 16 residues long. The V end was cut by 1 base, the J end by 5 bases, with 17 bases between. Looked up from germline, CDR1 is KGHSH and CDR2 is LQKENI. CDR3 DNA sequence: TGTGCCAGCTCACCACGAGTCTCTTATAGGGGGGAGACCCAGTACTTC. As protein: CASSPRVSYRGETQYF.

This chain connects TRBV9 to TRBJ2-1; 11 nucleotides align to TRBD2. Looked up from germline, CDR1 is SGDLS and CDR2 is YYNGEE. V was pared by 2 bases and J by 6 bases, with 4 bases of the junction left unmatched. The CDR3 sequence is 15 residues long. CDR3 sequence (DNA): TGTGCCAGCAGCGTCTTAGCGGGGGGGCTCAATGAGCAGTTCTTC. Residues: CASSVLAGGLNEQFF. Combining the CDR3 with reference TRBV9 and TRBJ2-1 gives the whole variable domain DSGVTQTPKHLITATGQRVTLRCSPRSGDLSVYWYQQSLDQGLQFLIQYYNGEERAKGNILERFSAQQFPDLHSELNLSSLELGDSALYFCASSVLAGGLNEQFFGPGTRLTVL.

This clone turned up a few times. The chain employs TRBV11-2 and TRBJ1-1; no clear D. This CDR3 is 16 amino acids long. The germline V and J ends were trimmed by 5 bases and 0 bases, with 16 bases remaining between them. CDR1 and CDR2 from the germline V gene are SGHAT and FQNNGV. CDR3 region: CASSPWRGVVNTEAFF. CDR3 nucleotide sequence: TGTGCCAGCAGCCCTTGGCGGGGAGTGGTGAACACTGAAGCTTTCTTT. Drawing the rest from reference TRBV11-2 and TRBJ1-1, the complete variable domain is EAGVAQSPRYKIIEKRQSVAFWCNPISGHATLYWYQQILGQGPKLLIQFQNNGVVDDSQLPKDRFSAERLKGVDSTLKIQPAKLEDSAVYLCASSPWRGVVNTEAFFGQGTRLTVV.

The chain employs TRBV4-3 and TRBJ2-1, with 7 bases aligning to TRBD2. The CDR3 is 16 residues long. V dropped 1 base and J dropped 7; count of bases not matched to a gene: 10. Germline values: CDR1 LGHNA, CDR2 YSLEER. This CDR3 reads CASSQAAGGSSNEQFF. CDR3 in DNA: TGCGCCAGCAGCCAAGCGGCGGGCGGGAGTAGTAATGAGCAGTTCTTC.

This clone came up a few times. The chain employs TRBV14 and TRBJ2-5, with TRBD1 as a possible D gene (5 bases). The V gene's germline CDR1 is SGHDN and CDR2 FVKESK. Trimming stripped 4 bases from V and 2 bases from J, with 14 bases between. The CDR3 extends over 15 amino acids. The chain's CDR3 is CASSLLQGPQETQYF. The CDR3 DNA sequence: TGTGCCAGCAGCCTTCTCCAGGGTCCTCAAGAGACCCAGTACTTC. Full variable domain (remainder filled in from reference TRBV14 and TRBJ2-5): EAGVTQFPSHSVIEKGQTVTLRCDPISGHDNLYWYRRVMGKEIKFLLHFVKESKQDESGMPNNRFLAERTGGTYSTLKVQPAELEDSGVYFCASSLLQGPQETQYFGPGTRLLVL.

V usage is TRBV21-1 and J usage is TRBJ1-1; TRBD1, the D gene given by the table, was not confirmed from the DNA. TRBV21-1 corresponds to a pseudogene. The CDR3 extends over 15 amino acids. DNA of the CDR3: TGTGCCAGCAGCAAGTTAGGGGCAGGAGACACTGAAGCTTTCTTT. This translates into CASSKLGAGDTEAFF.

The chain has TRBV5-4 and TRBJ2-7, with D tentatively TRBD1 (5 bases). The CDR3 contains 12 residues. Trimming left V 5 bases short and J 1 base short, with 7 bases between. Germline values: CDR1 SGHNT, CDR2 YYREEE (reference sequence). CDR3 amino acids: CASRGPSYEQYF. The CDR3 DNA sequence: TGTGCCAGCAGGGGGCCGTCCTACGAGCAGTACTTC.

The chain carries TRBV30 and TRBJ1-6; no clear D gene. The germline gives CDR1 GTSNPN, CDR2 SVGIG (reference sequence). V gave up 1 base and J gave up 9 bases, with 16 bases separating them. This CDR3 has 15 amino acids. The CDR3 sequence: CAWSGSGIRRSPLHF. CDR3 DNA: TGTGCCTGGAGTGGTTCCGGGATCCGACGTTCACCCCTCCACTTT.

The genes are TRBV18 and TRBJ1-2; D remains ambiguous. Trimming cost V 3 bases and J 2 bases, with 7 bases left between them. This CDR3 spans 13 amino acids. Germline CDR1 and CDR2: KGHSH and LQKENI. The chain's CDR3 is CASSPSGNYGYTF. DNA for the CDR3: TGTGCCAGCTCACCCTCGGGAAACTATGGCTACACCTTC.

CDR3 nucleotides: TGCGCCAGCAGCCAAGCGGGGCTAGCGGGAGGGTCGAGCACCGGGGAGCTGTTTTTT. This gives the protein CASSQAGLAGGSSTGELFF. The genes are TRBV4-3 and TRBJ2-2; 12 nucleotides line up with TRBD2. The J segment lost 4 bases and the V segment lost 1 base, leaving 10 bases of the junction unmatched. This CDR3 is 19 amino acids long. CDR1 and CDR2 from the germline V gene are LGHNA and YSLEER.

The chain carries TRBV2 and TRBJ2-7; 9 positions agree with TRBD2. CDR3 size: 15 residues. Germline loops: CDR1 SNHLY, CDR2 FYNNEI. After removal of 7 bases from V and 5 bases from J, the junction contained 12 bases not matched to a gene. CDR3 nucleotides: TGTGCCAGCAAGATTCGGACTAGCGATTTGCACGAGCAGTACTTC. Amino acid sequence: CASKIRTSDLHEQYF.